This record looks at one TCR beta chain sequence and its context. The antigen is undetermined. The data derive from a study of T cell responses to AZD1222 COVID-19 vaccine. The CDR3 has 15 residues. The germline gives CDR1 SGHVS, CDR2 FQNEAQ. V shed 5 bases and J 7 bases; nucleotides not matched to a gene: 8. Assay used: immunoSEQ multiplex PCR; TCRdb lists only in-frame clones, some missing. The data contain 90,000 to 120,000 clones, 92% of them singletons. General study points: A reported finding is that nearly half of spike-specific TCRs target unmutated variant regions.

The receptor was derived from an adult who received the AZD1222 COVID-19 vaccine. Sequencing used peripheral blood, obtained 28 days after the second AZD1222 dose. The chain links TRBV7-8 to TRBJ1-5; TRBD1 matches 10 bases. CDR3 protein: CASSPRDRGYQPQHF. CDR3 DNA sequence: TGTGCCAGCAGCCCCCGGGACAGGGGCTACCAGCCCCAGCATTTT.